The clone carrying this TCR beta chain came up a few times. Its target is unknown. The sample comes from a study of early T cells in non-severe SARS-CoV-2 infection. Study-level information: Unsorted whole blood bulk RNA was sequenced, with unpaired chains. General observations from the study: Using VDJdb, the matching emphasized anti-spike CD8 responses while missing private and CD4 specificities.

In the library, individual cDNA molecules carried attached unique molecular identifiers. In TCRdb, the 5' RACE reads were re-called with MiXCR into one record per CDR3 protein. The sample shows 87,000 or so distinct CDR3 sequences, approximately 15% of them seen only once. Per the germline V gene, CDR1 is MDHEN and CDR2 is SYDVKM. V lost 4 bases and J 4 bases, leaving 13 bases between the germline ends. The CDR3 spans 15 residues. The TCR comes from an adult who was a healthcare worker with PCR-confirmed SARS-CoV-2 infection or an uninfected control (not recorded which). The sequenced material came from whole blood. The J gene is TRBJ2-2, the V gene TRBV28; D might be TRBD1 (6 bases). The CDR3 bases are TGTGCCAGCAGTTCCAGGGGCGCCGGCACCGGGGAGCTGTTTTTT. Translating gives CASSSRGAGTGELFF.